The subject of this entry is one T cell receptor beta chain. Its antigen is unidentified. The sample providers were healthy Caucasian people from Russia, aged about 6 to 95. A second PCR of roughly 7 to 11 cycles used a sample-barcoded 5' primer and a J-beta primer mix. TCRdb used MiXCR to reprocess the 5' RACE reads, holding one entry per CDR3 protein. The data contain around 780,000 distinct CDR3 sequences, roughly 26% of them singletons. CDR1 and CDR2 from the germline V gene are SEHNR and FQNEAQ (reference sequence). V shed 9 bases and J 4 bases; nucleotides not matched to a gene: 14. There are 15 residues in the CDR3. The sample belongs to a study of blood T cells in healthy people across ages. Study-wide findings and caveats: Age advanced and TCR beta diversity per million T cells fell, roughly linearly.

Separately, the same data were catalogued under a study of T cells of mothers and their children. That source reports: Relative to unrelated pairs, biologically related mother-child dyads exhibited marginally greater, non-significant overlap.

This rearrangement joins TRBV7-9 to TRBJ1-1; 7 nucleotides line up with TRBD1. The TCR was taken from a boy between 10 and 17 years old in good health. The sample was blood. The DNA of the CDR3 is TGTGCCAGTAGCCTCCTGACAGGGCCGGTCACTGAAGCTTTCTTT. This sequence encodes CASSLLTGPVTEAFF.